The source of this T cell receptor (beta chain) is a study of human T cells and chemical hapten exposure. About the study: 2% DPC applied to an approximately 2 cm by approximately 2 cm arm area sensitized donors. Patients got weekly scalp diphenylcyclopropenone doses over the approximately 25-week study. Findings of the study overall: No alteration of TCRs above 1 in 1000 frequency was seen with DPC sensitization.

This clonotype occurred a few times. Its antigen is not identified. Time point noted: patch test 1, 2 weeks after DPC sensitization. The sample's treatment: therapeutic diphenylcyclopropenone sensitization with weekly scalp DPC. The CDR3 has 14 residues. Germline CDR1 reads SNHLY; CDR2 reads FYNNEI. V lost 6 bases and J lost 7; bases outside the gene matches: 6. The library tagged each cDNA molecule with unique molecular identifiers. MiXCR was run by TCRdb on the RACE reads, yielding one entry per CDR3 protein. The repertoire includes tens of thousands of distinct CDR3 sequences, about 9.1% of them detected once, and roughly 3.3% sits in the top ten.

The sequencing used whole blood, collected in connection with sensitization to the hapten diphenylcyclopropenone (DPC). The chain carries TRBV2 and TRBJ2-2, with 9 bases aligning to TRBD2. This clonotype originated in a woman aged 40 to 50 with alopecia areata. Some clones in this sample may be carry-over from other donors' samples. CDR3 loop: CASRERGAIGELFF. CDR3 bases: TGTGCCAGCAGAGAGCGGGGGGCCATCGGGGAGCTGTTTTTT.